Reported below is one T cell receptor beta chain. Its antigen is not identified. TCRdb itself ran the 5' RACE reads through MiXCR, one entry per CDR3 protein. This sample has under 300,000 distinct CDR3 sequences, with about 7.1% found just once. Trimming took 1 base from V and 5 from J, leaving 20 bases between them. The CDR3 is 17 residues long. Germline-derived CDR1 and CDR2 are LGHNA and YSLEER. This record belongs to a study of T cells after yellow fever vaccination. Study conclusions and caveats: Shared CD4/CD8 clonotypes were a small share, likely from convergent recombination. After the booster, 96% of CD4 and roughly nine tenths of CD8 primary-response clones were re-detected.

This sequence was found in a man under 40 who received the YFV17D yellow fever vaccine. The rearrangement joins TRBV4-3 to TRBJ1-2; D is undetermined. Sequencing was performed on CD4+ T cells sorted from PBMCs, taken 15 days after the yellow fever booster vaccination. CDR3 nucleotide sequence: TGCGCCAGCAGCCAAGCGCAATTTAGGGATCGAAGATATGGCTACACCTTC. Translation: CASSQAQFRDRRYGYTF.